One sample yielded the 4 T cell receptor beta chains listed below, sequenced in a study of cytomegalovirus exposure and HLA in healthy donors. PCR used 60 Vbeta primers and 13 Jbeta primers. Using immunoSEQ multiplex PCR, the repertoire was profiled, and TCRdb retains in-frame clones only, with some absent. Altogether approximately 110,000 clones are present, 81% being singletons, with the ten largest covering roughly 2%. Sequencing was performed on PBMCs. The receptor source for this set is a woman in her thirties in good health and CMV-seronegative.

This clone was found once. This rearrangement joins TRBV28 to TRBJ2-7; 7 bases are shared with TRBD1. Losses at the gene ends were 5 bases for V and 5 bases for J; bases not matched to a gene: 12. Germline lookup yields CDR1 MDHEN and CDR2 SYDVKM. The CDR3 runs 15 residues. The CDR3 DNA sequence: TGTGCCAGCAGTCCTCAGACAGGGCGCTTTAACGAGCAGTACTTC. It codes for CASSPQTGRFNEQYF.

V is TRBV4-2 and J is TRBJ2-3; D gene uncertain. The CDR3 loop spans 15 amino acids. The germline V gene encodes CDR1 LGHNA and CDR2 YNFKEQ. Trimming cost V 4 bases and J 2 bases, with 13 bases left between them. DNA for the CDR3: TGTGCCAGCAGCCCAGGAACTCCTACCACAGATACGCAGTATTTT. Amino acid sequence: CASSPGTPTTDTQYF.

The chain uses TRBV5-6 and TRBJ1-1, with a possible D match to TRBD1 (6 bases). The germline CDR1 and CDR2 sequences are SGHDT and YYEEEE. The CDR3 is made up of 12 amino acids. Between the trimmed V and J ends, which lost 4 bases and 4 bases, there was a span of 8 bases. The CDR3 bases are TGTGCCAGCAGCCACAGGGTCACTGAAGCTTTCTTT. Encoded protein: CASSHRVTEAFF.

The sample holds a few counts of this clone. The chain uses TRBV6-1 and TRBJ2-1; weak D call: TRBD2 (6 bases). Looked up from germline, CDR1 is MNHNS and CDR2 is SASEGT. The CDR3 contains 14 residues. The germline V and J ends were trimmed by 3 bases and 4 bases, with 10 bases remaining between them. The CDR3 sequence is CASSDGGPYNEQFF. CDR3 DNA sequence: TGTGCCAGCAGTGATGGAGGGCCGTACAATGAGCAGTTCTTC.